These 25 T cell receptor beta chains were sequenced from one sample in a study of cytomegalovirus exposure and HLA in healthy donors (dated by TCRdb to about 2017). To prepare the library, the immunoSEQ multiplex PCR assay was applied. For the multiplex PCR, a mixture combining 60 forward primers for TCR Vbeta segments and 13 reverse primers for TCR Jbeta segments was used. Imported from immuneACCESS, the table was reduced by TCRdb to in-frame sequences with V and J called. These copies leave out some clones; in studies compared against another copy, an unresolved V gene accounts for under half, and the cause of the remainder is not known. The sample table records 200,000 to 250,000 clones. Jointly, the top ten make up 0.9% to 1.4% of the sample. The sequencing input was PBMCs. Receptors were obtained from a girl aged 2-10 years in good health and CMV-seropositive.

The chain recombines TRBV7-9 with TRBJ2-7, with TRBD1 matching over 8 bases. This CDR3 region has 17 residues. The V and J ends lost 4 bases and 1 base, in that order; junction bases with no gene match: 12. Germline CDR1 is SEHNR and CDR2 is FQNEAQ (reference sequence). The CDR3 DNA reads as TGTGCCAGCAGCTCCACCCACCGGGACAGGTTTTCCTACGAGCAGTACTTC. Translation gives CASSSTHRDRFSYEQYF.

V is TRBV7-2 and J is TRBJ1-4, with 7 bases identical to TRBD1. The CDR3 extends over 12 amino acids. Germline trimming cut 5 bases from V and 12 bases from J; bases unmatched to any gene: 6. CDR1 and CDR2 from the germline V gene are SGHTA and FQGNSA. In DNA form, the CDR3 reads TGTGCCAGCAGCCAGGGACAGATAGAACTGTTTTTT. Residues: CASSQGQIELFF.

This chain links TRBV27 with TRBJ2-1; D gene unclear. This CDR3 is 11 amino acids long. V shed 4 bases and J shed 7 bases, with 5 bases lying between them. Germline V CDR1 and CDR2: MNHEY, SMNVEV (reference sequence). CDR3 loop: CASSSSNEQFF. CDR3 DNA: TGTGCCAGCAGTTCCAGTAATGAGCAGTTCTTC.

The V and J genes are TRBV11-2 and TRBJ2-7, with a possible D match to TRBD1 (5 bases). V was cut by 5 bases and J by 2 bases, with 7 bases left in between. This CDR3 comprises 12 residues. The germline V gene encodes CDR1 SGHAT and CDR2 FQNNGV. The CDR3 spells CASSEQAYEQYF. CDR3 nucleotides: TGTGCCAGCAGCGAACAGGCCTACGAGCAGTACTTC.

The rearrangement uses TRBV25-1 and TRBJ2-7; D perhaps matches TRBD2 (6 bases). V shed 2 bases and J shed 2 bases, with 13 bases lying between them. The V gene's germline CDR1 is MGHDK and CDR2 SYGVNS. The CDR3 is made up of 15 amino acids. CDR3 loop: CASSELGGAPYEQYF. The DNA of the CDR3 is TGTGCCAGCAGTGAACTGGGCGGGGCTCCCTACGAGCAGTACTTC.

J is TRBJ2-1 and V is TRBV19; TRBD2 aligns across 15 bases. The junction had 7 bases not matched to a gene; V was cut back by 3 bases and J by 7 bases. From germline, CDR1 is LNHDA and CDR2 SQIVND (reference sequence). The CDR3 has 17 residues. CDR3 residues: CASSMGTSGRIGNEQFF. The CDR3 DNA follows: TGTGCCAGTAGTATGGGGACTAGCGGGAGGATTGGGAATGAGCAGTTCTTC. Filled out from reference TRBV19 and TRBJ2-1, the complete variable domain reads DGGITQSPKYLFRKEGQNVTLSCEQNLNHDAMYWYRQDPGQGLRLIYYSQIVNDFQKGDIAEGYSVSREKKESFPLTVTSAQKNPTAFYLCASSMGTSGRIGNEQFFGPGTRLTVL.

V gene TRBV9 combines with J gene TRBJ2-5; 14 nucleotides align to TRBD2. V trimming: 0 bases; J trimming: 4 bases; junction bases outside the gene matches: 8. The CDR3 length is 18 residues. Germline-derived CDR1 and CDR2 are SGDLS and YYNGEE. The CDR3 here is CASSVGGLAGEVAETQYF. The CDR3 region has the DNA TGTGCCAGCAGCGTAGGGGGACTAGCGGGAGAGGTAGCAGAGACCCAGTACTTC.

J is TRBJ2-7 and V is TRBV15; the D gene is possibly TRBD2 (6 bases). V was trimmed by 3 bases and J by 5 bases, leaving 14 bases between them. The CDR3 is 14 amino acids. The germline V gene encodes CDR1 LNHNV and CDR2 YYDKDF (reference sequence). CDR3 residues: CATSRVVGGHEQYF. The CDR3 DNA follows: TGTGCCACCAGCAGGGTGGTGGGGGGACACGAGCAGTACTTC.

The chain combines TRBV12-5 with TRBJ2-5; possible D gene TRBD2, 5 bases. Trimming removed 2 bases at V and 4 bases at J, with 17 bases between. Per germline, CDR1 LGHNT and CDR2 FRNRAP. This CDR3 is built from 16 residues. CDR3 region: CASGLILRGQTETQYF. As DNA, the CDR3 is TGTGCTAGTGGTTTGATTCTCCGCGGGCAGACAGAGACCCAGTACTTC.

This CDR3 is CASSLDTNEQYF. CDR3 nucleotide sequence: TGTGCCAGCAGTCTAGATACTAACGAGCAGTACTTC. V usage is TRBV28 and J usage is TRBJ2-7; D not resolved. The length of the CDR3 is 12 residues. V lost 5 bases, J lost 5 bases, and 10 bases lay in between. Germline V gives CDR1 MDHEN, CDR2 SYDVKM.

The chain couples TRBV5-1 to TRBJ2-7; 11 positions match TRBD1. Trimming took 7 bases from V and 5 from J; bases not matched to a gene: 8. The CDR3 is made up of 14 amino acids. Germline V CDR1 and CDR2: SGHRS, YFSETQ. The CDR3 DNA reads TGCGCCAGCTTCTCCGGGACAGGGGGGAACGAGCAGTACTTC. It is translated as CASFSGTGGNEQYF.

The rearrangement links TRBV6-1 to TRBJ2-3, with 12 nucleotides matching TRBD2. V was clipped by 2 bases and J by 3 bases; unmatched bases: 15. The CDR3 is 20 amino acids. Germline loops: CDR1 MNHNS, CDR2 SASEGT. In DNA form, the CDR3 reads TGTGCCAGCAGTGAACATACTCTCCCTCAAGGGACTAGCGGGACAGATACGCAGTATTTT. Its protein product is CASSEHTLPQGTSGTDTQYF.

The rearrangement links TRBV2 to TRBJ1-1; 8 nucleotides match TRBD1. The CDR3 covers 15 residues. With 6 bases clipped from V and 1 base from J, the junction kept 7 bases outside the gene matches. CDR1 is SNHLY, CDR2 FYNNEI, per germline. The CDR3 protein is CASSMRQGSNTEAFF. The CDR3 region has the DNA TGTGCCAGCAGCATGAGACAGGGGTCGAACACTGAAGCTTTCTTT.

CDR3 sequence: CATSSPGQKAKNIQYF. CDR3 nucleotide sequence: TGTGCCACCAGCAGCCCGGGACAGAAAGCCAAAAACATTCAGTACTTC. This chain joins TRBV15 and TRBJ2-4; 7 nucleotides agree with TRBD1. The CDR3 length is 16 residues. With 3 bases clipped from V and 0 bases from J, the junction kept 5 bases outside the gene matches. Germline V gene data show CDR1 as LNHNV and CDR2 as YYDKDF (reference sequence).

The chain has TRBV5-1 and TRBJ2-5; TRBD1 matches at 7 bases. With 0 bases clipped from V and 4 bases from J, the junction kept 15 bases outside the gene matches. Germline V gene sequence: CDR1 SGHRS, CDR2 YFSETQ. The CDR3 covers 18 residues. The CDR3 nucleotides are TGCGCCAGCAGCTTGGGACAGGGAACATTTTCTTTCGGAGAGACCCAGTACTTC. This encodes CASSLGQGTFSFGETQYF.

The V and J genes are TRBV19 and TRBJ2-5; 14 bases fit TRBD2. The J call is in doubt because the DNA end fits TRBJ2-7 better. Germline values: CDR1 LNHDA, CDR2 SQIVND (reference sequence). This CDR3 has 15 amino acids. The CDR3 region is CASSLTSGRVYEQYF. The CDR3 coding sequence is TGTGCCAGTAGTTTGACTAGCGGGAGGGTCTACGAGCAGTACTTC.

Of note for this clone: An end of the junction does not agree with germline; a read error may underlie this. The genes are TRBV4-2 and TRBJ2-1, with 10 bases fitting TRBD1. CDR1 LGHNA and CDR2 YNFKEQ come from the germline V gene. There are 14 residues in the CDR3. CDR3 sequence reads: CASSQGQGAEEGVF. In nucleotides, the CDR3 is TGTGCCAGCAGCCAAGGACAGGGGGCAGAGGAGGGGGTCTTC.

The V and J genes are TRBV28 and TRBJ2-7; possibly TRBD1 for D (6 bases). Germline V gene lookup returns CDR1 MDHEN and CDR2 SYDVKM. This CDR3 contains 16 residues. Trimming left V 0 bases short and J 2 bases short, with 14 bases between. As DNA, the CDR3 is TGTGCCAGCAGTTTATGGGGCACAGGGTCGGCCTACGAGCAGTACTTC. Translating gives CASSLWGTGSAYEQYF. The full variable domain, rest sourced from reference TRBV28 and TRBJ2-7, is DVKVTQSSRYLVKRTGEKVFLECVQDMDHENMFWYRQDPGLGLRLIYFSYDVKMKEKGDIPEGYSVSREKKERFSLILESASTNQTSMYLCASSLWGTGSAYEQYFGPGTRLTVT.

Comments on this clone: The junction differs from germline at one of its ends, possibly a read error. The rearrangement links TRBV7-7 to TRBJ2-3; a possible D gene is TRBD1 (6 bases). The CDR3 consists of 13 residues. CDR1 SSHAT and CDR2 FNYEAQ come from the germline V gene (reference sequence). The CDR3 DNA reads TGTGCTAGCAGCCAGGCAGGGGCAGATACGCAGTATTTT. It yields the protein CASSQAGADTQYF. The full variable domain, in which reference TRBV7-7 and TRBJ2-3 provide the parts outside the CDR3, is GAGVSQSPRYKVTKRGQDVTLRCDPISSHATLYWYQQALGQGPEFLTYFNYEAQPDKSGLPSDRFSAERPEGSISTLTIQRTEQRDSAMYRCASSQAGADTQYFGPGTRLTVL.

This sequence joins TRBV18 and TRBJ1-1; the D is unclear. The CDR3 covers 13 residues. Germline V lookup: CDR1 KGHSH, CDR2 LQKENI. With 3 bases removed from V and 4 bases from J, the gap between germline ends came to 9 bases. CDR3 region: CASSPDYGTEAFF. CDR3 DNA sequence: TGTGCCAGCTCACCGGACTACGGCACTGAAGCTTTCTTT.

V and J are TRBV7-9 and TRBJ2-2, with TRBD2 as a possible D gene (6 bases). Trimming stripped 11 bases from V and 5 bases from J, with 21 bases between. Germline-derived CDR1 and CDR2 are SEHNR and FQNEAQ (reference sequence). The CDR3 consists of 15 residues. CDR3 nucleotide sequence: TGTGCCTCCCGTGGCGGGGTATTGTCGACCGGGGAGCTGTTTTTT. It translates to CASRGGVLSTGELFF.

This sequence joins TRBV19 and TRBJ2-2; 8 bases are a match to TRBD1. Germline CDR1 and CDR2: LNHDA and SQIVND (reference sequence). CDR3 length equals 20 residues. V was pared by 3 bases and J by 1 base, with 16 bases of the junction left unmatched. CDR3 region: CASSIGTGPRVGLNTGELFF. The DNA for the CDR3 is TGTGCCAGTAGTATTGGGACAGGACCCCGGGTGGGCCTGAACACCGGGGAGCTGTTTTTT.

To note about this clone: Other DNA sequences in the same sample also yield this CDR3. The chain is built from TRBV11-2 and TRBJ2-7; TRBD2 aligns across 10 bases. Germline values: CDR1 SGHAT, CDR2 FQNNGV. Trimming removed 1 base from V and 0 bases from J; junction bases left unmatched: 0. The CDR3 contains 15 residues. CDR3 amino acids: CASSLGTSGSYEQYF. The DNA for the CDR3 is TGTGCCAGCAGCTTAGGGACTAGCGGCTCCTACGAGCAGTACTTC.

V is TRBV10-3 and J is TRBJ1-1; 7 positions match TRBD1. CDR1 ENHRY and CDR2 SYGVKD come from the germline V gene. The CDR3 runs 15 residues. Trimming at V came to 3 bases and at J to 5 bases, leaving 9 bases not matched to a gene. This chain's CDR3 is CAISEEGARGTEAFF. The CDR3 DNA sequence: TGTGCCATCAGTGAAGAGGGGGCGAGAGGAACTGAAGCTTTCTTT.

V and J are TRBV6-1 and TRBJ1-5, with D uncertain. Germline V gene data show CDR1 as MNHNS and CDR2 as SASEGT. The CDR3 is made up of 14 amino acids. With 10 bases removed from V and 5 bases from J, the gap between germline ends came to 18 bases. CDR3: CATLPGSGHQPQHF. CDR3 in DNA: TGTGCCACCCTACCGGGGTCAGGTCATCAGCCCCAGCATTTT.